Following are 8 T cell receptor beta chains from one sample sequenced in a study of cytomegalovirus exposure and HLA in healthy donors. 60 Vbeta and 13 Jbeta primers were used in PCR. The protocol was immunoSEQ multiplex PCR, while the TCRdb copy is restricted to in-frame clones and leaves out a portion. The sample holds about 36,000 clones, about 70% seen once. The sequenced sample was PBMCs. The receptors were sampled from a young man in good health and CMV-seronegative.

V and J are TRBV21-1 and TRBJ2-7; the table's D call TRBD2 went unverified against the DNA. TRBV21-1 is designated a pseudogene. CDR3 length: 16 amino acids. This CDR3 reads CASSKTTVQISYEQYF. DNA for the CDR3: TGTGCCAGCAGCAAGACTACAGTACAGATCTCCTACGAGCAGTACTTC.

CDR3 sequence (DNA): TGTGCCAGCAGTACTCAGGGGGCGAGTAATGAGCAGTTCTTC. Its protein product is CASSTQGASNEQFF. This chain uses TRBV2 with TRBJ2-1, with TRBD1 matching over 8 bases. Germline CDR1 reads SNHLY; CDR2 reads FYNNEI. This CDR3 is 14 amino acids long. V gave up 5 bases and J gave up 7 bases; unmatched junction bases: 7. The variable domain in full, completed from reference TRBV2 and TRBJ2-1, reads EPEVTQTPSHQVTQMGQEVILRCVPISNHLYFYWYRQILGQKVEFLVSFYNNEISEKSEIFDDQFSVERPDGSNFTLKIRSTKLEDSAMYFCASSTQGASNEQFFGPGTRLTVL.

The CDR3 loop is CASSKKEGSMNTEAFF. The DNA of the CDR3 is TGTGCCAGCAGCAAAAAGGAGGGATCCATGAACACTGAAGCTTTCTTT. This rearrangement joins TRBV14 to TRBJ1-1, with D hard to call. The CDR3 loop spans 16 amino acids. V lost 5 bases and J lost 0, with 16 bases in between. Germline lookup yields CDR1 SGHDN and CDR2 FVKESK.

The genes are TRBV6-6 and TRBJ2-5, with D possibly matching TRBD2 (6 bases). V lost 0 bases, J lost 4 bases, and 12 bases lay in between. The length of the CDR3 is 15 residues. Per germline, CDR1 MNHNY and CDR2 SVGAGI (reference sequence). The CDR3 sequence is CASSYSTLSGETQYF. The CDR3 DNA is TGTGCCAGCAGTTACTCGACGCTTAGCGGAGAGACCCAGTACTTC.

Turning to this clone: The junction differs from germline at one of its ends, possibly a read error. The V and J genes are TRBV7-7 and TRBJ2-3, with D perhaps TRBD2 (5 bases). The CDR3 is 13 residues long. Germline V lookup: CDR1 SSHAT, CDR2 FNYEAQ (reference sequence). The CDR3 bases are TGTGCTAGCAGCTCAGCGGCCACAGATACGCAGTATTTT. It is translated as CASSSAATDTQYF.

In this sample, this clone turned up a few times. The CDR3 DNA reads TGTGCCAGCAGCTCAGGGGCCGCGGGTACCCAGTACTTC. Translating gives CASSSGAAGTQYF. This sequence joins TRBV6-5 and TRBJ2-5; TRBD1 might be the D (6 bases). V lost 6 bases, J lost 8 bases, and 16 bases lay in between. Germline V CDR1 and CDR2: MNHEY, SVGAGI. This CDR3 is built from 13 residues.

The CDR3 sequence is CASSRGLPQTYEQYF. CDR3 DNA: TGTGCCAGCAGTAGAGGACTACCCCAGACCTACGAGCAGTACTTC. The chain recombines TRBV6-5 with TRBJ2-7, with D possibly TRBD2 on 6 matching bases. The V and J ends lost 5 bases and 2 bases respectively, with 16 bases between them. The CDR3 is 15 amino acids. The V gene's germline CDR1 is MNHEY and CDR2 SVGAGI.

The chain is built from TRBV6-6 and TRBJ2-7, with D maybe TRBD2 (5 bases). V was shortened by 6 bases and J by 7 bases, with 19 bases between the two germline ends. This CDR3 region has 14 residues. Germline V gene sequence: CDR1 MNHNY, CDR2 SVGAGI (reference sequence). In nucleotides, the CDR3 is TGTGCCAGCAGGGACTCTAGTTCTTCCGTGGAGCAGTACTTC. Protein sequence: CASRDSSSSVEQYF.